The T cell receptor (beta chain) under discussion was sequenced for a study of OX40 agonist ivuxolimab in advanced cancers. Study information: With ivuxolimab, an agonistic anti-OX40 (CD134) antibody, patients were treated. People in dose escalation had one of these cancers: hepatocellular carcinoma, melanoma, renal cell or head and neck cancer. Study-level findings and limits: Relative to CD4+ cells, CD8+ T cells on average had more expanded clones.

Method: immunoSEQ multiplex PCR; TCRdb's copy keeps in-frame clones and lacks some. The data hold about 22,000 clones, with 75% to 90% observed a single time. Prior autoimmune disease or systemic immunosuppression barred patients. Germline CDR1 and CDR2: SGHRS and YFSETQ. The CDR3 length is 16 residues. Trimming left V 2 bases short and J 4 bases short, with 19 bases between. Concerning this clone itself: Its antigen is not known.

The sample here was CD4+ or CD8+ T cells sorted from blood, taken in a trial of the OX40 agonist ivuxolimab. The gene calls are TRBV5-1 and TRBJ2-7, with D possibly called TRBD1 or TRBD2 (6 bases each). The source of this sequence is an adult with an advanced solid tumor such as melanoma, head and neck, liver or kidney cancer. The CDR3 nucleotides read TGCGCCAGCAGCTTCGCCAGGGGACCTCGGGGGTACGAGCAGTACTTC. Protein: CASSFARGPRGYEQYF.